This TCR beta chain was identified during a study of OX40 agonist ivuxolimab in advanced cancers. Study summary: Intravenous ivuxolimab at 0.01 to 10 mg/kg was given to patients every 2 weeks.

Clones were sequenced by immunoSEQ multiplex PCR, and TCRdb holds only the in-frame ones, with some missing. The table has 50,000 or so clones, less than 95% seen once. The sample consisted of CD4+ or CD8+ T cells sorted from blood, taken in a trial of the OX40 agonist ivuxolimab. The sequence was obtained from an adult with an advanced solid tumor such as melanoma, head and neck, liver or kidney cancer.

Here the CDR3 reads CASSLTSTYEQYF. CDR3 DNA: TGTGCCAGCAGCTTAACCAGTACCTACGAGCAGTACTTC. The genes are TRBV7-9 and TRBJ2-7; unclear D gene. Germline CDR1 reads SEHNR; CDR2 reads FQNEAQ (reference sequence). This CDR3 comprises 13 residues. V was clipped by 2 bases and J by 2 bases, with 7 bases between them.